This is a list of T cell receptor beta chains from one sample in a study of T cells in Graves' hyperthyroidism and ophthalmopathy. TCRdb reprocessed the multiplex PCR reads with MiXCR, giving one entry per CDR3 protein. This sample yields hundreds of thousands of distinct CDR3 sequences, of which 14% are seen a single time; around 5.4% belongs to the top ten. Sequenced material: blood. These receptors were taken from a woman in her thirties with Graves' hyperthyroidism that later progressed to Graves' ophthalmopathy. Both conserved end residues are part of each CDR3. The D gene is left open where the match is weak. The listing skips clone size in some rows; elsewhere it reads once, few, many or a size class.

V	size	J	length	D	CDR3	DNA
TRBV19	few	TRBJ1-5	16	TRBD1	CASSMTGTAGNQPQHF	TGTGCCAGTAGTATGACAGGGACTGCGGGCAATCAGCCCCAGCATTTT
TRBV15	many	TRBJ2-5	13	TRBD1	CATSGDREETQYF	TGTGCCACCAGTGGGGACAGGGAAGAGACCCAGTACTTC
TRBV19	-	TRBJ2-5	15	-	CASSRSVLVQETQYF	TGTGCCAGTAGTCGGAGTGTCCTCGTACAAGAGACCCAGTACTTC
TRBV20-1	few	TRBJ2-5	14	-	CSARDGVGRETQYF	TGCAGTGCTAGAGATGGGGTGGGTAGAGAGACCCAGTACTTC
TRBV6-1	many	TRBJ1-3	17	-	CASKEGLGANSGNTIYF	TGTGCCAGCAAGGAAGGACTAGGAGCGAACTCTGGAAACACCATATATTTT
TRBV18	-	TRBJ2-2	16	TRBD2	CASSPRSGSNTGELFF	TGTGCCAGCTCACCACGGAGCGGGAGTAACACCGGGGAGCTGTTTTTT
TRBV25-1	few	TRBJ2-7	12	TRBD1	CANLGTEDEQYF	TGTGCCAACCTCGGGACAGAAGACGAGCAGTACTTC
TRBV10-3	many	TRBJ1-1	16	TRBD1	CAISETKGQAGSEAFF	TGTGCCATCAGTGAAACAAAGGGACAGGCCGGCTCTGAAGCTTTCTTT
TRBV10-3	many	TRBJ2-2	17	TRBD1	CATSRTGGGSDTGELFF	TGTGCCACGTCCAGAACAGGGGGCGGATCGGACACCGGGGAGCTGTTTTTT
TRBV12-3/TRBV12-4	many	TRBJ2-7	14	TRBD2	CASGYAGVNYEQYF	TGTGCCAGCGGTTACGCGGGAGTCAATTACGAGCAGTACTTC
TRBV12-3/TRBV12-4	many	TRBJ2-7	15	TRBD2	CASSLLTSGREEQYF	TGTGCCAGCAGTCTCTTGACTAGCGGGAGGGAGGAGCAGTACTTC
TRBV29-1	many	TRBJ2-1	14	TRBD2	CSAISGRAYNEQFF	TGCAGCGCTATTAGCGGGAGGGCCTACAATGAGCAGTTCTTC
TRBV3-1	-	TRBJ2-3	16	TRBD2	CASSQAGTSGTDTQYF	TGTGCCAGCAGCCAAGCCGGGACTAGCGGCACAGATACGCAGTATTTT
TRBV6-1	-	TRBJ1-2	13	-	CASSERQTHGYTF	TGTGCCAGCAGTGAAAGACAGACACATGGCTACACCTTC
TRBV7-2	once	TRBJ2-7	17	TRBD2	CASSPPGTSGGSYEQYF	TGTGCCAGCAGCCCACCCGGGACTAGTGGGGGCTCCTACGAGCAGTACTTC
TRBV5-1	many	TRBJ1-4	17	TRBD1	CASSIGTALSTNEKLFF	TGCGCCAGCAGCATCGGGACAGCCCTTTCAACTAATGAAAAACTGTTTTTT
TRBV20-1	many	TRBJ1-1	15	-	CSLTLRGRVSTEAFF	TGCAGCCTTACTTTGCGAGGCAGGGTGAGCACTGAAGCTTTCTTT
TRBV10-3	-	TRBJ2-1	14	-	CAISESEEHNGQFF	TGTGCCATCAGTGAGTCTGAAGAGCACAATGGGCAGTTCTTC
TRBV2	many	TRBJ2-2	16	TRBD2	CASSKGLAGYTGELFF	TGTGCCAGCAGTAAAGGACTAGCGGGATACACCGGGGAGCTGTTTTTT
TRBV7-9	many	TRBJ1-1	14	TRBD1	CASSNTGGTTEAFF	TGTGCCAGCAGCAACACAGGGGGCACCACTGAAGCTTTCTTT
TRBV4-3	few	TRBJ2-1	18	-	CASSQAQAPSSSYNEQFF	TGCGCCAGCAGCCAAGCTCAGGCGCCGTCGAGCTCCTACAATGAGCAGTTCTTC
TRBV6-5	many	TRBJ2-5	14	-	CASSYSGDPETQYF	TGTGCCAGCAGTTACTCTGGGGACCCAGAGACCCAGTACTTC
TRBV5-1	many	TRBJ1-4	17	-	CASSLAGAAATNEKLFF	TGCGCCAGCAGCTTGGCGGGAGCGGCAGCAACTAATGAAAAACTGTTTTTT
TRBV25-1	many	TRBJ2-1	15	TRBD2	CASTKTSGKYNEQFF	TGTGCCAGCACAAAGACTAGCGGGAAATACAATGAGCAGTTCTTC
TRBV7-9	-	TRBJ2-7	16	-	CASSLFGGATAYEQYF	TGTGCCAGCAGCTTATTCGGTGGGGCCACGGCCTACGAGCAGTACTTC
TRBV11-3	many	TRBJ1-2	14	TRBD1	CASSPYQGAGGYTF	TGTGCCAGCAGCCCATATCAGGGGGCAGGCGGCTACACCTTC
TRBV14	many	TRBJ1-6	13	-	CASSQMDTRPLHF	TGTGCCAGCAGCCAAATGGACACCCGACCCCTCCACTTT
TRBV4-1	-	TRBJ2-1	14	-	CASSQDRTFNEQFF	TGCGCCAGCAGCCAAGATAGGACTTTCAATGAGCAGTTCTTC
TRBV29-1	few	TRBJ2-3	14	-	CSVTQGDHTDTQYF	TGCAGCGTGACACAGGGAGACCACACAGATACGCAGTATTTT
TRBV24-1	few	TRBJ2-7	15	TRBD2	CATSQTSGKPYEQYF	TGTGCCACCAGTCAAACTAGCGGGAAACCCTACGAGCAGTACTTC
TRBV7-2	many	TRBJ2-7	13	-	CASSLVPESEQYF	TGTGCCAGCAGCTTAGTTCCGGAGAGCGAGCAGTACTTC
TRBV7-6	-	TRBJ1-3	15	-	CASSPGVNSGDTIYF	TGTGCCAGCAGCCCAGGGGTGAACTCTGGAGACACCATATATTTT
TRBV3-1	many	TRBJ1-4	15	-	CASSQRGTFGEKLFF	TGTGCCAGCAGCCAAAGGGGGACTTTCGGTGAAAAACTGTTTTTT
TRBV7-6	few	TRBJ1-3	17	-	CASSLDGVRGEKNTIYF	TGTGCCAGCAGCTTAGATGGCGTCAGGGGAGAAAAAAACACCATATATTTT
TRBV19	few	TRBJ1-2	13	-	CASSNRRVDGYTF	TGTGCCAGTAGTAACCGGCGGGTAGATGGCTACACCTTC